The entry that follows covers one T cell receptor beta chain sequence. This entry comes from a study of early stage breast cancer tumors. Assay: immunoSEQ multiplex PCR; the TCRdb copy retains only in-frame clones and omits some. Here the sample spans around 20,000 clones, around 83% being singletons. CDR1 and CDR2 from the germline V gene are MRHNA and SNTAGT. This CDR3 has 13 residues. V was cut by 3 bases and J by 4 bases, with 10 bases left in between. The clonotype was recovered from a person aged 65 to 79 with breast cancer. Source material: blood. The chain joins TRBV6-4 to TRBJ2-7, with D uncertain. Written as DNA, the CDR3 is TGTGCCAGCAGTGAACGGGTTTTGTACGAGCAGTACTTC. Translation: CASSERVLYEQYF.